The entry below gives a single T cell receptor beta chain sequence along with its context. Its antigen is unknown. The record has no base qualities; no much larger clone is one base away. High-throughput TCR beta sequencing profiled peripheral blood CD8+ and CD4+ T cells from healthy donors, Susac syndrome patients and multiple sclerosis patients. Treatment-naive patients with stable or active relapsing-remitting disease fulfilling revised McDonald criteria were used as multiple sclerosis controls. Bulk CD8+ and CD4+ T cells were purified by magnetic negative isolation, whereas CD8+ TEMRA cells were enriched by FACS. Blood was drawn into EDTA tubes, processed within 24 hours, and PBMCs were isolated by density gradient centrifugation. PBMCs destined for TCR sequencing were cryopreserved in liquid nitrogen and later thawed in a 37 °C water bath. The sorted or isolated CD4+, CD8+ and CD8+ TEMRA cells had a purity of 90% or higher.

RNA was extracted using the RNeasy kit, and about 0.5 to 1 microgram was reverse transcribed with random hexamers. The immunoSEQ multiplex PCR assay, covering 54 Vbeta and 13 Jbeta segments, was used to amplify TCR beta CDR3 regions. Bias from PCR amplification was corrected by using a synthetic template baseline for primer optimization and for computational correction. As for the original processing: Reads were assigned to V, D and J genes according to IMGT and analyzed in immunoSEQ Analyzer, with only productive sequences retained. Clonality was computed as one minus Shannon entropy normalized by log2 of the number of productive unique sequences. Public and private clones were assessed among the 100 most prevalent clones of each patient and control. Susac-specific clones were defined as absent from healthy and MS cohorts, over a thousand published viral clones and other ImmuneACCESS disease sequences. The raw public reads went through TCRdb reprocessing: fastp at Q25, MiXCR clone calling, in-frame beta chains kept. Under each unique CDR3 protein, matching rows form one entry showing the most common genes and DNA. TCRdb's processing, not the study's, gives the V and J calls here. The sample yields about 180,000 distinct CDR3 sequences; approximately 94% were counted once. The top ten clones comprise 0.093% of the sample.

This entry comes from a study of CD8 T cells in Susac syndrome (dated by TCRdb to about 2019). Study-level background: Whether CD8+ T cell activation and differentiation in Susac syndrome was antigen driven was tested using repertoire sequencing.

The paper as a whole reports these results and caveats: The TCR sequencing and HLA analysis was acknowledged to have included a relatively small number of individuals.

Trimming leaves V shorter by 2 bases and J shorter by 6 bases, with the junction holding 4 bases beyond the gene matches. There are 15 amino acids in the CDR3, from cysteine to phenylalanine inclusive. Of the read, only the CDR3 DNA is kept; its 45 bases are in frame from base 1. The germline V gene provides CDR1 SGHTA and CDR2 FQGNSA. Input material: CD4+ T cells from PBMCs. This receptor was obtained from a human donor with multiple sclerosis. Recombination joined TRBV7-2 with TRBJ1-5; 10 central nucleotides agree with TRBD1. The CDR3 corresponds to CASSLSGQGSQPQHF. The DNA sequence is as follows: TGTGCCAGCAGCTTATCGGGACAGGGGAGTCAGCCCCAGCATTTT.